A single sample gave rise to the 26 T cell receptor beta chains below, sequenced in a study of shared clonotypes between healthy human individuals. Generated by immunoSEQ multiplex PCR, the TCRdb table keeps only in-frame clones and is missing some. The sample comprises over 400,000 clones, about 78% of which are singletons, and more than 10% rests with the top ten. The sequenced sample consisted of PBMCs. The receptor set was obtained from a middle-aged woman in good health. Some clones in this sample may be carry-over from other donors' samples.

The CDR3 nucleotides read TGTGCCACCAACGTCAGGGGCGAGCAGTTCTTC. Translated: CATNVRGEQFF. The chain combines TRBV27 with TRBJ2-1, with TRBD1 as a possible D gene (6 bases). The CDR3 is 11 residues long. The germline V gene has CDR1 MNHEY and CDR2 SMNVEV (reference sequence). Between the trimmed V and J ends, which lost 10 bases and 10 bases, there was a span of 14 bases.

This clone was seen a few times. V usage is TRBV2 and J usage is TRBJ1-5, with D possibly matching TRBD1 (6 bases). CDR3 length equals 15 residues. Between the trimmed V and J ends, which lost 6 bases and 4 bases, there was a span of 16 bases. CDR1 and CDR2 (germline): SNHLY, FYNNEI. For the CDR3, the DNA is TGTGCCAGCAGCGGTACAGGGTCCCCAAATCAGCCCCAGCATTTT. Protein: CASSGTGSPNQPQHF.

In its sample, this clone was seen once. With a far larger clone one base away, a read error is the likely cause. DNA for the CDR3: TGCGCCAGCAGCTGGGCCGACTCTGGGGCCAACGTCCTGACTTTC. This sequence encodes CASSWADSGANVLTF. The chain employs TRBV4-3 and TRBJ2-6; D uncertain. V shed 5 bases and J shed 0 bases, with 8 bases lying between them. Germline CDR1 is LGHNA and CDR2 is YSLEER. CDR3 length: 15 residues.

The V and J genes are TRBV7-2 and TRBJ2-2; 8 bases line up with TRBD1. CDR1 and CDR2 (germline): SGHTA, FQGNSA. This CDR3 is 15 amino acids long. J lost 6 bases, V lost 5 bases, and 8 bases had no gene match. CDR3 loop: CASSRTGSVSGELFF. CDR3 nucleotide sequence: TGTGCCAGCAGCCGGACAGGGAGTGTCTCCGGGGAGCTGTTTTTT.

V and J are TRBV25-1 and TRBJ2-1, with TRBD2 matching 11 bases. CDR3 length: 17 residues. Trimming at V came to 4 bases and at J to 0 bases, leaving 5 bases not matched to a gene. CDR1 MGHDK and CDR2 SYGVNS come from the germline V gene. Here the CDR3 reads CASSVTSGGSSYNEQFF. CDR3 DNA sequence: TGTGCCAGCAGTGTTACTAGCGGGGGTAGCTCCTACAATGAGCAGTTCTTC.

The chain links TRBV5-8 to TRBJ2-1, with D possibly being TRBD1 (5 bases). Germline loops: CDR1 SGHTS, CDR2 YDEGEE. V shed 0 bases and J shed 6 bases, with 13 bases lying between them. This CDR3 contains 15 residues. This chain's CDR3 is CASSLGRVPGNEQFF. Here the CDR3 DNA reads TGTGCCAGCAGCTTGGGCAGGGTTCCTGGCAATGAGCAGTTCTTC.

Of note for this clone: The sample has other DNA sequences that encode this CDR3 too. V gene TRBV10-3 combines with J gene TRBJ2-7; 10 bases match TRBD2. Germline values: CDR1 ENHRY, CDR2 SYGVKD. V was clipped by 4 bases and J by 0 bases; unmatched bases: 0. The CDR3 extends over 14 amino acids. The CDR3 loop reads CAISGTSGSYEQYF. The CDR3 nucleotides read TGTGCCATCAGTGGGACTAGCGGCTCCTACGAGCAGTACTTC.

This CDR3 is CASSKGQGFDGYTF. The CDR3 bases are TGTGCCAGTAGTAAAGGACAGGGTTTCGATGGCTACACCTTC. V gene TRBV19 combines with J gene TRBJ1-2; 8 bases map to TRBD1. The junction had 7 bases not matched to a gene; V was cut back by 4 bases and J by 6 bases. The CDR3 is 14 residues long. Looked up from germline, CDR1 is LNHDA and CDR2 is SQIVND (reference sequence).

The chain combines TRBV7-2 with TRBJ2-5; 10 bases are a match to TRBD2. The CDR3 spans 15 residues. Germline V CDR1 and CDR2: SGHTA, FQGNSA. V lost 1 base and J lost 5; bases outside the gene matches: 4. The CDR3 spells CASSLGLAGVETQYF. CDR3 nucleotides: TGTGCCAGCAGCTTAGGGCTAGCGGGAGTGGAGACCCAGTACTTC.

V is TRBV11-3 and J is TRBJ2-1; D is uncertain. The CDR3 is 14 amino acids. V was trimmed by 1 base and J by 0 bases, leaving 4 bases between them. From germline, CDR1 is SGHNT and CDR2 YENEEA. This CDR3 reads CASSLGSSYNEQFF. The DNA of the CDR3 is TGTGCCAGCAGCTTAGGTAGCTCCTACAATGAGCAGTTCTTC.

This sequence joins TRBV28 and TRBJ1-2; 9 positions match TRBD1. V shed 8 bases and J 8 bases; nucleotides not matched to a gene: 9. The germline V gene encodes CDR1 MDHEN and CDR2 SYDVKM. There are 13 residues in the CDR3. CDR3 nucleotides: TGTGCCAGCTTGTTGGGGACAGGGAGGGGCTACACCTTC. Translation gives CASLLGTGRGYTF.

This chain joins TRBV2 and TRBJ2-7; 9 nucleotides align to TRBD1. V trimming: 2 bases; J trimming: 0 bases; junction bases outside the gene matches: 2. Germline loops: CDR1 SNHLY, CDR2 FYNNEI. There are 15 residues in the CDR3. CDR3 DNA sequence: TGTGCCAGCAGTGAATTGACAGGGGGCTCCTACGAGCAGTACTTC. As protein: CASSELTGGSYEQYF. Based on the CDR3 plus reference TRBV2 and TRBJ2-7, the full variable domain is EPEVTQTPSHQVTQMGQEVILRCVPISNHLYFYWYRQILGQKVEFLVSFYNNEISEKSEIFDDQFSVERPDGSNFTLKIRSTKLEDSAMYFCASSELTGGSYEQYFGPGTRLTVT.

This chain uses TRBV11-2 with TRBJ2-7; perhaps TRBD1 as D (6 bases). Between the trimmed V and J ends, which lost 5 bases and 3 bases, there was a span of 29 bases. Germline assignment: CDR1 SGHAT and CDR2 FQNNGV. The CDR3 contains 19 residues. CDR3 loop: CASSIRIRRLGTSYYEQYF. The CDR3 DNA reads as TGTGCCAGCAGCATACGTATCCGGCGGCTCGGGACAAGTTACTACGAGCAGTACTTC.

With regard to this clone: Its ends do not fully match the called genes, so a read error is possible. J is TRBJ2-7 and V is TRBV5-1; D might be TRBD1 or TRBD2, each matching 5 bases. The CDR3 sequence is 15 residues long. The V gene's germline CDR1 is SGHRS and CDR2 YFSETQ. CDR3 DNA: TGTGCCAGCAGCGCCTTAGGGACGGCTGACCCAACGCAGTACTTC. This gives the protein CASSALGTADPTQYF.

A note on this clone: The same CDR3 is also encoded by other DNA sequences in this sample. The gene calls are TRBV28 and TRBJ1-3; possibly TRBD1 for D (5 bases). Germline CDR1 and CDR2: MDHEN and SYDVKM. V dropped 5 bases and J dropped 2 bases, with 10 bases sitting between them. CDR3 length: 14 residues. The CDR3 DNA is TGTGCCAGCAGTCCCGCGGGGGCTGGAAACACCATATATTTT. Protein sequence: CASSPAGAGNTIYF.

This chain links TRBV7-2 with TRBJ2-5, with 9 positions matching TRBD2. There are 14 residues in the CDR3. V was pared by 1 base and J by 4 bases, with 1 base of the junction left unmatched. Germline-derived CDR1 and CDR2 are SGHTA and FQGNSA. CDR3 nucleotide sequence: TGTGCCAGCAGCTTAGAACTAGCGGGAGAGACCCAGTACTTC. Its protein product is CASSLELAGETQYF.

V usage is TRBV18 and J usage is TRBJ1-5; possible D gene TRBD1, 6 bases. Per the germline V gene, CDR1 is KGHSH and CDR2 is LQKENI. The CDR3 spans 14 residues. V was pared by 4 bases and J by 4 bases, with 11 bases between. CDR3 nucleotides: TGTGCCAGCTCACAGACAGGTAGAAATCAGCCCCAGCATTTT. Protein: CASSQTGRNQPQHF.

This clone was counted a few times. The chain carries TRBV7-8 and TRBJ2-2; no firm D call. The CDR3 sequence is 12 residues long. CDR1 is SGHVS, CDR2 FQNEAQ, per germline. With 2 bases removed from V and 8 bases from J, the gap between germline ends came to 6 bases. CDR3 nucleotide sequence: TGTGCCAGCAGCTTATTTAGTGGGGAGCTGTTTTTT. Translating it yields CASSLFSGELFF.

The chain couples TRBV27 to TRBJ2-5; D might be TRBD2 (5 bases). Germline CDR1 is MNHEY and CDR2 is SMNVEV (reference sequence). Trimming took 8 bases from V and 6 from J, leaving 16 bases between them. The CDR3 totals 13 residues. CDR3 protein: CASLQVGEKTQYF. CDR3 sequence (DNA): TGTGCCAGCTTGCAAGTCGGGGAGAAGACCCAGTACTTC.

V usage is TRBV4-2 and J usage is TRBJ1-1; 7 positions match TRBD1. The CDR3 is 15 amino acids. The junction had 3 bases not matched to a gene; V was cut back by 1 base and J by 1 base. CDR1 is LGHNA, CDR2 YNFKEQ, per germline. Here the CDR3 DNA reads TGTGCCAGCAGCCAAGGGCCAGGGGGGAACACTGAAGCTTTCTTT. Amino acids: CASSQGPGGNTEAFF.

This sequence joins TRBV5-1 and TRBJ2-3; 8 bases align to TRBD2. CDR3 size: 16 residues. The J segment lost 3 bases and the V segment lost 1 base, leaving 7 bases of the junction unmatched. Germline CDR1 and CDR2: SGHRS and YFSETQ. In nucleotides, the CDR3 is TGCGCCAGCAGCTTGATTGCGGGAGGTGGGACAGATACGCAGTATTTT. Amino acids: CASSLIAGGGTDTQYF.

This chain connects TRBV27 to TRBJ2-7; a weak D match, TRBD1 (6 bases). Looked up from germline, CDR1 is MNHEY and CDR2 is SMNVEV (reference sequence). The germline V and J ends were trimmed by 8 bases and 2 bases, with 16 bases remaining between them. This CDR3 comprises 14 residues. The CDR3 protein is CASRTDSAAYEQYF. Here the CDR3 DNA reads TGTGCCAGCCGGACGGACAGCGCGGCCTACGAGCAGTACTTC.

V gene TRBV2 combines with J gene TRBJ1-2; no clear D gene. Between the trimmed V and J ends, which lost 2 bases and 7 bases, there was a span of 14 bases. The V gene's germline CDR1 is SNHLY and CDR2 FYNNEI. The CDR3 extends over 14 amino acids. The CDR3 loop is CASSEYLEQGGYTF. The DNA for the CDR3 is TGTGCCAGCAGTGAATATCTGGAACAAGGTGGCTACACCTTC.

The V and J genes are TRBV18 and TRBJ2-7; tentative D call: TRBD2 (6 bases). The CDR3 consists of 13 residues. Germline V gene lookup returns CDR1 KGHSH and CDR2 LQKENI. Trimming cost V 6 bases and J 4 bases, with 13 bases left between them. This CDR3 reads CASSRDQTYEQYF. Written as DNA, the CDR3 is TGTGCCAGCTCGCGGGACCAAACGTACGAGCAGTACTTC. Full variable domain (outside the CDR3, taken from reference TRBV18 and TRBJ2-7): NAGVMQNPRHLVRRRGQEARLRCSPMKGHSHVYWYRQLPEEGLKFMVYLQKENIIDESGMPKERFSAEFPKEGPSILRIQQVVRGDSAAYFCASSRDQTYEQYFGPGTRLTVT.

Of note for this clone: Relative to the germline gene, one junction end is altered; a read error may explain this. The CDR3 coding sequence is TGCGCCGGCAGTGGGAGGGACAGGGGTGATGAAGCTTTCTTT. It specifies CAGSGRDRGDEAFF. The V call is TRBV10-2, the J call TRBJ1-1; 10 bases agree with TRBD1. The germline gives CDR1 WSHSY, CDR2 SAAADI. CDR3 length equals 14 residues.

This clone showed up just once. V is TRBV28 and J is TRBJ1-6, with D perhaps TRBD1 (5 bases). Germline V CDR1 and CDR2: MDHEN, SYDVKM. V dropped 5 bases and J dropped 10 bases, with 15 bases sitting between them. The CDR3 extends over 14 amino acids. In DNA, the CDR3 is TGTGCCAGCAGTCCGGGGACCGTCCGGTCACCCCTCCACTTT. This codes for CASSPGTVRSPLHF. Looking up the rest from reference TRBV28 and TRBJ1-6 gives the full variable domain: DVKVTQSSRYLVKRTGEKVFLECVQDMDHENMFWYRQDPGLGLRLIYFSYDVKMKEKGDIPEGYSVSREKKERFSLILESASTNQTSMYLCASSPGTVRSPLHFGNGTRLTVT.